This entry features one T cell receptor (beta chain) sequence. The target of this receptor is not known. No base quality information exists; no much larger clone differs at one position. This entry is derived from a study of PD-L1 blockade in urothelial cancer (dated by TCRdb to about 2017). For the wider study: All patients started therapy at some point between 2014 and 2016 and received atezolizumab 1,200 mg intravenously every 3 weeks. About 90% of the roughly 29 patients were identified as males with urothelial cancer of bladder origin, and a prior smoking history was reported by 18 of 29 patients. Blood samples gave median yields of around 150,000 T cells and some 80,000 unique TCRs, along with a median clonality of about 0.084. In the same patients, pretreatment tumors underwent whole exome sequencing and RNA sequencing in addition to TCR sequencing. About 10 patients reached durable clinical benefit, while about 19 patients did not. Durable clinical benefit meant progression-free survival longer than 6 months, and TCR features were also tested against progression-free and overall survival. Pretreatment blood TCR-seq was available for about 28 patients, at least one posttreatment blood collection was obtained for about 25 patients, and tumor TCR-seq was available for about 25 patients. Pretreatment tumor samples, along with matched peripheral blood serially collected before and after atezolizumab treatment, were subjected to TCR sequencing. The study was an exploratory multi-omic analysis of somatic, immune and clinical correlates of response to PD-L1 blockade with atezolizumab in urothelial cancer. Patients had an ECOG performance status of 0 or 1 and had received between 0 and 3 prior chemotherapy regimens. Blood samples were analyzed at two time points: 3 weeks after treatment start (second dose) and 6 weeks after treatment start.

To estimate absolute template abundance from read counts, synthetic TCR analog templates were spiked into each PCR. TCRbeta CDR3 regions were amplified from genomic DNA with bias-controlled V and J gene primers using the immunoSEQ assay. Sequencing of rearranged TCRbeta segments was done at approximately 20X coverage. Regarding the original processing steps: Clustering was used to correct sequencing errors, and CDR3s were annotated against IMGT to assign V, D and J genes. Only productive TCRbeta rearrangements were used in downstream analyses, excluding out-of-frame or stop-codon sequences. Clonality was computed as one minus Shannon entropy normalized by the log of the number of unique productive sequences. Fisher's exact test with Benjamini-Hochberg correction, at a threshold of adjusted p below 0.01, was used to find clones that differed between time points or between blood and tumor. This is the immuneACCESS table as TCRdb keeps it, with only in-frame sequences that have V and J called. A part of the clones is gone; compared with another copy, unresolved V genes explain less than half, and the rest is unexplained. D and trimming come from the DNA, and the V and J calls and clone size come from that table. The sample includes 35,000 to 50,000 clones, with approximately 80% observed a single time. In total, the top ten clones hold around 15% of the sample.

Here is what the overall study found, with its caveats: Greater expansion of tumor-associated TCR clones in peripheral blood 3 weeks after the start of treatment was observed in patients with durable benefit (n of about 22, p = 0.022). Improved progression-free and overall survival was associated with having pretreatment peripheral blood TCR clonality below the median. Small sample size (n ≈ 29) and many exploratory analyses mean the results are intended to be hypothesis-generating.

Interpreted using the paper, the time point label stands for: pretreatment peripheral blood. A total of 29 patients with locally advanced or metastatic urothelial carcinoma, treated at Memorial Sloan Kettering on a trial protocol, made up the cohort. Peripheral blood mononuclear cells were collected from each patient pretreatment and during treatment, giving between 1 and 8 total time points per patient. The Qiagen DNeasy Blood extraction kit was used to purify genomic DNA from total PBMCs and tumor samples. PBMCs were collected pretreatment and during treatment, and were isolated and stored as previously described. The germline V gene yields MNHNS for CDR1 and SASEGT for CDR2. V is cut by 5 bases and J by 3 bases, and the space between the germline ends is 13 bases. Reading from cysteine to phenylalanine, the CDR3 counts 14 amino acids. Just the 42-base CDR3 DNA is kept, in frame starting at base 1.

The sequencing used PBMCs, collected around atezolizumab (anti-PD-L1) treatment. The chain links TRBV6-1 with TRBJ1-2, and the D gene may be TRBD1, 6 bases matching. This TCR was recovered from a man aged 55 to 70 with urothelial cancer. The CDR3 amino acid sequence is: CASSKQQGDYGYTF. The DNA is TGTGCCAGCAGTAAACAACAGGGAGACTATGGCTACACCTTC.